This TCR beta chain was retrieved from a study of blood T cell repertoires in COVID-19 (TCRdb year 2020). Background on the whole study: Samples from collaborators originated in the United States, Italy and Spain and spanned both the acute and convalescent phases of COVID-19. A de-identified subject ID, COVID-19 status, age in years and sex were almost always included in the sample metadata. Subjects who had been exposed to COVID-19, were actively infected with it, or had recovered from it provided the deeply sampled blood TCRbeta repertoires that made up the dataset. Samples came from the ongoing ImmuneRACE study (first 160 participants) plus 1,254 subjects from 6 global collaborators. The material from the prospective study consisted of cDNA or gDNA derived from T cells, B-cell-depleted T cells, or PBMCs. Where available, HLA class I and class II types were obtained from metadata supplied by the sample provider rather than from assay-based typing. The repertoires were made available in a free public database intended to serve as a resource for research on the immune response to SARS-CoV-2.

The cysteine opens and the phenylalanine closes a CDR3 of 20 amino acids. Left in the record is the CDR3 DNA by itself, 60 bases read in frame from the first base. The germline V gene sets CDR1 to LGHNT and CDR2 to FRNRAP. V loses 1 base, J loses 1 base, and the germline ends lie 20 bases apart. TCRbeta CDR3 regions were amplified from genomic DNA using the immunoSEQ Assay, a bias-controlled multiplex PCR. As for the original processing: The number of nucleated cells in each sample was estimated by amplification of reference gene primers within the assay. Sequence reads were collapsed and filtered to measure the absolute abundance of every unique TCRbeta CDR3 rearrangement. For each sample, productive Simpson clonality was calculated as the square root of Simpson's diversity index over productive rearrangements. TCRdb holds this immuneACCESS table with in-frame rearrangements only. Some clones are missing; in checked studies, unresolved V genes explain under half, and the rest has no known cause. The V and J calls and clone size come from that table; D and trimming were worked out from the DNA. In this sample the table shows about 220,000 clones, more than 85% of which occur a single time. 1.9% of the sample belongs to the ten largest clones.

This clone came up a few times. No antigen is known for it. It has no much larger one-base neighbor in the sample; base qualities were not kept. Each collaborating institution followed its own protocols to collect whole blood in K2EDTA tubes. For TCRbeta analysis, collaborator samples were shipped as frozen whole blood, as isolated PBMCs, or as DNA extracted from either sample type. What the study reported, not specific to this receptor: The amount of clinical and demographic metadata varied by source and participant and was provided uncurated.

The source is a man in his forties or fifties with active or convalescent COVID-19. The chain is assembled from TRBV12-5 and TRBJ1-6, with a weak D call of TRBD1 (6 bases match). Sequencing used peripheral blood. DNA sequence: TGTGCTAGTGGTTTGGCAGCCGGGACACCAGGGGAGTCCTATAATTCACCCCTCCACTTT. Its coded protein is CASGLAAGTPGESYNSPLHF.